A selection of T cell receptor beta chains follows, all from one sample in a study of molecular identifiers for immune sequencing clone quantification. TCRdb recomputed calls from the PCR reads with MiXCR, one row per CDR3 protein. This sample yields 400,000 to 600,000 distinct CDR3 sequences, of which around 23% are seen a single time; under 0.85% belongs to the top ten. Material for sequencing was naive CD8+ T cells from blood, with Jurkat cell RNA spiked in. These receptors were collected from a human donor in good health. Some libraries in this study had Jurkat cell RNA spiked in. Both conserved end residues are part of each CDR3. A D gene is named only where the DNA matches it firmly. The size of a clone is reported for some rows only, either as once, few or many, or as a class for expanded clones.

TRBV11-2	.	.	TRBJ2-7	TGTGCCAGCAGCCCACAGCCCAAGACAGATTCCTACGAGCAGTACTTC	CASSPQPKTDSYEQYF
TRBV20-1	TRBD1	.	TRBJ2-1	TGCAGTGCTAGAGATTTAGGGGGCGCTTTCTATGAGCAGTTCTTC	CSARDLGGAFYEQFF
TRBV14	.	.	TRBJ1-1	TGTGCCAGCAGCCAAGACCCAGATGTGAACATTGAAGCTTTCTTT	CASSQDPDVNIEAFF
TRBV6-6	TRBD2	few	TRBJ2-1	TGTGCCAGCAGTCATAGCGGGACCTACAATGAGCAGTTCTTC	CASSHSGTYNEQFF
TRBV11-2	.	few	TRBJ2-1	TGTGCCAGCAGCTTAGCTGTGACCTACCTCTACAATGAGCAGTTCTTC	CASSLAVTYLYNEQFF
TRBV4-3	.	.	TRBJ2-3	TGCGCCAGCAGCCAAGATCGACAGCCTACAGGTACGCAGTATTTT	CASSQDRQPTGTQYF
TRBV24-1	.	few	TRBJ2-3	TGTGCCACCAGTGATAGCGGTCAGACGCAGTATTTT	CATSDSGQTQYF
TRBV6-5	TRBD2	many	TRBJ2-1	TGTGCCAGCAGTTATAATGCTGGGACTAGCGGCCACAATGAGCAGTTCTTC	CASSYNAGTSGHNEQFF
TRBV4-1	.	many	TRBJ1-5	TGCGCCAGCAGCCAAGATGAACAGAGCAATCAGCCCCAGCATTTT	CASSQDEQSNQPQHF
TRBV2	TRBD1	.	TRBJ2-1	TGTGCCAGCAGTGGGACAGGGGCGGCCAATGAGCAGTTCTTC	CASSGTGAANEQFF
TRBV7-9	.	few	TRBJ2-2	TGTGCCAGCCCGCCGAGGGGACCAAACACCGGGGAGCTGTTTTTT	CASPPRGPNTGELFF
TRBV20-1	.	once	TRBJ2-7	TGCAGTGCCCCGACAGGATGGGGCTGCGAGCAGTACTTC	CSAPTGWGCEQYF
TRBV30	.	.	TRBJ2-3	TGTGCCTGGAGTGTAGATGCAGATACGCAGTATTTT	CAWSVDADTQYF
TRBV7-9	TRBD2	few	TRBJ2-1	TGTGCCAGCAGCTTAGTCGTCGGCGGGAGGGCCGATGAGCAGTTCTTC	CASSLVVGGRADEQFF
TRBV4-1	.	.	TRBJ2-7	TGCGCCAGCAGCCCCGATATGAACCCCTACGAGCAGTACTTC	CASSPDMNPYEQYF
TRBV5-6	.	few	TRBJ2-2	TGTGCCAGCAGCTTAACGGGTGTTGGAGGGGATTGGTACACCGGGGAGCTGTTTTTT	CASSLTGVGGDWYTGELFF
TRBV7-9	.	many	TRBJ2-3	TGTGCCAGCAGCTCCCTATTTAGCACAGATACGCAGTATTTT	CASSSLFSTDTQYF
TRBV4-3	TRBD1	few	TRBJ2-7	TGCGCCAGCAGCCAAGGAAACACAGGGGTTTGGGAGCAGTACTTC	CASSQGNTGVWEQYF
TRBV7-9	.	.	TRBJ2-2	TGTGCCAGCAGTCAGGGACTCGAAACCGGGGAGCTGTTTTTT	CASSQGLETGELFF
TRBV29-1	.	.	TRBJ2-1	TGCAGCGCCATGGGAACAGGGTTGAGTGCGCAGTTCTTC	CSAMGTGLSAQFF
TRBV7-6	.	.	TRBJ2-7	TGTGCCAGCCGACTAGGAACAGGGTACGAGCAGTACTTC	CASRLGTGYEQYF
TRBV13	.	few	TRBJ2-4	TGTGCCAGCAGCTTAGGATCTGGCGGGGTTGGGGAAAACATTCAGTACTTC	CASSLGSGGVGENIQYF
TRBV4-3	.	.	TRBJ1-3	TGCGCCAGCAGCCAAGATAAGGGTACTGGGACATTCAGCACCATATATTTT	CASSQDKGTGTFSTIYF
TRBV12-5	TRBD1	many	TRBJ2-6	TGTGCTAGTGACAACCGGGACAGGAGCTCTGGGGCCAACGTCCTGACTTTC	CASDNRDRSSGANVLTF
TRBV9	TRBD2	.	TRBJ2-1	TGTGCCAGCAGCGGCAAGCGGGGGGTCTCCTACAATGAGCAGTTCTTC	CASSGKRGVSYNEQFF